Listed below are T cell receptor beta chains from one sample, sequenced in a study of blood T cell repertoires in COVID-19. Libraries were prepared by immunoSEQ multiplex PCR; TCRdb keeps only in-frame clonotypes and omits some of them. Of around 70,000 clones in the sample, roughly 85% were seen once. Sequencing used peripheral blood. The receptors were sampled from a man aged 55 to 70 with active or convalescent COVID-19. CDR3s include the opening cysteine and the closing phenylalanine or tryptophan. A D gene is named only where the DNA matches it firmly. Rows give clone size only sometimes, using once, few, many, or a class for an expanded clone.

-	TRBV2	TRBJ1-2	16	-	TGTGCCAGCAGTGTGGACAGCACTCTAGCTAACTATGGCTACACCTTC	CASSVDSTLANYGYTF
TRBD2	TRBV6-2/TRBV6-3	TRBJ2-2	16	-	TGTGCCAGCAGTTACTCGAGACTAGCAGAAACCGGGGAGCTGTTTTTT	CASSYSRLAETGELFF
TRBD2	TRBV28	TRBJ2-3	15	few	TGTGCCAGCAGTTTACCTAGCGGACTCACAGATACGCAGTATTTT	CASSLPSGLTDTQYF
-	TRBV6-5	TRBJ2-3	14	-	TGTGCCAGCAGTATCACAGGGAGTACAGATACGCAGTATTTT	CASSITGSTDTQYF
-	TRBV30	TRBJ1-1	12	once	TGTGCCTGGGGTTCGGCGGGCACTGAAGCTTTCTTT	CAWGSAGTEAFF
-	TRBV29-1	TRBJ1-1	12	-	TGCAGCGTTGTGGGGGCCGGGACTGAAGCTTTCTTT	CSVVGAGTEAFF
-	TRBV5-1	TRBJ1-2	12	-	TGCGCCAGCAGAAGGGAGAACTATGGCTACACCTTC	CASRRENYGYTF
TRBD1	TRBV27	TRBJ1-1	13	-	TGTGCCTCGGGACAGGGGGCAACCACTGAAGCTTTCTTT	CASGQGATTEAFF
TRBD1	TRBV7-9	TRBJ2-3	19	-	TGTGCCAGCAGCTTAGGTGACAGGGGTCTCCTGCCTACCACAGATACGCAGTATTTT	CASSLGDRGLLPTTDTQYF
TRBD2	TRBV5-6	TRBJ2-3	16	-	TGTGCCAGCAGCCCGGCTAGCGGGGGGGCTATAGATACGCAGTATTTT	CASSPASGGAIDTQYF
-	TRBV9	TRBJ2-7	14	few	TGTGCCAGCAGCGTCGGCCAGCGGCCCTACGAGCAGTACTTC	CASSVGQRPYEQYF
-	TRBV30	TRBJ2-7	12	-	TGTGCCTGGAGTGTACGGGACTACGAGCAGTACTTC	CAWSVRDYEQYF
-	TRBV24-1	TRBJ2-3	15	-	TGTGCCACCAGTCGAGTGGGTGGGACTGAAGATACGCAGTATTTT	CATSRVGGTEDTQYF
TRBD2	TRBV15	TRBJ2-7	16	few	TGTGCCACCAGCGGAGGAGGATCCAGCGGGGCCTACGAGCAGTACTTC	CATSGGGSSGAYEQYF
-	TRBV5-1	TRBJ2-5	15	-	TGCGCCAGCAGCTTTCTTGGCACCGCGGAAGAGACCCAGTACTTC	CASSFLGTAEETQYF
TRBD1	TRBV7-3	TRBJ2-1	15	-	TGTGCCAGCAGCCCTCAAGGACAGGGGTACAATGAGCAGTTCTTC	CASSPQGQGYNEQFF
-	TRBV6-1	TRBJ2-2	18	-	TGTGCCAGCAGTGAAGCGCTTCTGGGCGGGGCGAACACCGGGGAGCTGTTTTTT	CASSEALLGGANTGELFF
-	TRBV7-9	TRBJ1-1	16	-	TGTGCCAGCAGCTATACCTCCGCGTCTTCGGGCACTGAAGCTTTCTTT	CASSYTSASSGTEAFF
TRBD1	TRBV30	TRBJ1-1	15	once	TGTGCCTGTCGTCCACCAGGGACAGGGTACACTGAAGCTTTCTTT	CACRPPGTGYTEAFF
-	TRBV4-1	TRBJ2-1	11	-	TGCGCCAGCAGAGAGACTGGTGTTCTGTTCTTC	CASRETGVLFF
-	TRBV4-3	TRBJ1-1	15	once	TGCGCCAGCAGCCAAGTTTCAGGGATCAGCACTGAAGCTTTCTTT	CASSQVSGISTEAFF
-	TRBV9	TRBJ1-4	14	few	TGTGCCAGCAGCGTCGGTGCAACTAATGAAAAACTGTTTTTT	CASSVGATNEKLFF
-	TRBV10-3	TRBJ1-1	15	-	TGTGCCATCAGTGAGGGGGCATTCATGAACACTGAAGCTTTCTTT	CAISEGAFMNTEAFF
-	TRBV28	TRBJ2-1	14	-	TGTGCCAGCAGCAAGAAGCAGGGAATCAATGAGCAGTTCTTC	CASSKKQGINEQFF
TRBD1	TRBV4-1	TRBJ1-2	18	-	TGCGCCAGCAGCCAAGTTTATGGCGGGACAGGGAAGAACTATGGCTACACCTTC	CASSQVYGGTGKNYGYTF
TRBD2	TRBV6-5	TRBJ2-3	13	-	TGTGCCAGCAGTAGAGCGGGGGTGGATACGCAGTATTTT	CASSRAGVDTQYF
TRBD1	TRBV5-1	TRBJ1-4	17	-	TGCGCCAGCAGCAAGGGGGACAGCGGGGGAGTTGATGAAAAACTGTTTTTT	CASSKGDSGGVDEKLFF
-	TRBV4-1	TRBJ2-1	18	once	TGCGCCAGCAGCCAAGATCTAACAGTGGTGGCGGGTTACAATGAGCAGTTCTTC	CASSQDLTVVAGYNEQFF
TRBD1	TRBV28	TRBJ1-4	15	-	TGTGCCAGCAGTTCATCCGGGACAGGGAGTGAAAAACTGTTTTTT	CASSSSGTGSEKLFF
TRBD1	TRBV28	TRBJ1-4	17	once	TGTGCCAGCAGTACCCGACAGGGGCGGGCCTACAAAGAAAAACTGTTTTTT	CASSTRQGRAYKEKLFF
-	TRBV24-1	TRBJ1-2	13	-	TGTGCCACCAGTGACGGAGCTAACTATGGCTACACCTTC	CATSDGANYGYTF
TRBD2	TRBV7-8	TRBJ2-1	14	-	TGTGCCAGCAGCTTCAGGACGGGAGGGAATGAGCAGTTCTTC	CASSFRTGGNEQFF
-	TRBV6-6	TRBJ2-7	12	few	TGTGCCAGCATGACAGAGTCCTACGAGCAGTACTTC	CASMTESYEQYF
TRBD2	TRBV7-3	TRBJ2-5	15	-	TGTGCCAGCAGCCCGGGACTAGCGGCTCAAGAGACCCAGTACTTC	CASSPGLAAQETQYF
-	TRBV6-5	TRBJ2-4	15	-	TGTGCCAGCAGTTACGTCGAGGGTTTGGAAAACATTCAGTACTTC	CASSYVEGLENIQYF
-	TRBV20-1	TRBJ2-5	10	-	TGCAGCCCCGGTCAAGAGACCCAGTACTTC	CSPGQETQYF
-	TRBV29-1	TRBJ2-1	14	-	TGCAGCGTGGCGGCCTCAATCTCCTACAATGAGCAGTTCTTC	CSVAASISYNEQFF